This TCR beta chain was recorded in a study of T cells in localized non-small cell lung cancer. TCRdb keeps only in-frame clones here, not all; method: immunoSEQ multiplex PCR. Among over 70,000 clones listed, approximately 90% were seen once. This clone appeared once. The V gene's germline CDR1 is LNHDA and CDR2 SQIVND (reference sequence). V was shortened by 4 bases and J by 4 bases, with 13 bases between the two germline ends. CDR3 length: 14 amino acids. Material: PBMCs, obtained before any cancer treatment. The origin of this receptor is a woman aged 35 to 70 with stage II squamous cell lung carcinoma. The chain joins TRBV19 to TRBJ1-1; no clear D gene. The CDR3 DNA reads TGTGCCAGTAGTAGTATTATGGTGGGCACTGAAGCTTTCTTT. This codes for CASSSIMVGTEAFF.